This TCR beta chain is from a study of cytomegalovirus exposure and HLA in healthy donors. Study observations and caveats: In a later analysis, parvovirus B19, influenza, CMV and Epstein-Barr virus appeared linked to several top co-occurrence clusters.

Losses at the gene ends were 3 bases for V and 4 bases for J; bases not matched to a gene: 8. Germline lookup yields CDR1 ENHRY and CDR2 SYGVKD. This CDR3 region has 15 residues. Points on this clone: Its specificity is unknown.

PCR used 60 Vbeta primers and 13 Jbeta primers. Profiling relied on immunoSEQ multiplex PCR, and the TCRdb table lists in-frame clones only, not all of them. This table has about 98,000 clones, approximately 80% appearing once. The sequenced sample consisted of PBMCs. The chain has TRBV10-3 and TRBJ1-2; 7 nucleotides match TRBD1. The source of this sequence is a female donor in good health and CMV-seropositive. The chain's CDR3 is CAISDSDRAIYGYTF. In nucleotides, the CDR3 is TGTGCCATCAGTGATTCCGACAGGGCGATCTATGGCTACACCTTC.